The rows below give T cell receptor beta chains drawn from one sample of a study of blood T cells in healthy people across ages. TCRdb used MiXCR to reprocess the 5' RACE reads, holding one entry per CDR3 protein. The table has around 710,000 distinct CDR3 sequences, 43% seen once. Sequencing used blood. All receptors come from a woman aged 55-75 years in good health. Each CDR3 is given with its conserved first and last residue. D genes are given only for firm matches. Rows give clone size only sometimes, using once, few, many, or a class for an expanded clone.

clone_size	v_call	d_call	j_call	cdr3_aa	cdr3_nt
.	TRBV6-2/TRBV6-3	TRBD2	TRBJ2-1	CASTPLAENYNEQFF	TGTGCCAGCACCCCACTAGCGGAAAACTACAATGAGCAGTTCTTC
.	TRBV20-1	TRBD2	TRBJ2-1	CSAVASGGYNEQFF	TGCAGTGCTGTAGCTAGCGGGGGGTACAATGAGCAGTTCTTC
few	TRBV7-2	TRBD1	TRBJ2-5	CASSAQGAVKETQYF	TGTGCCAGCAGCGCCCAGGGGGCGGTCAAAGAGACCCAGTACTTC
.	TRBV6-2/TRBV6-3	.	TRBJ2-5	CASSYGGGSYNEQYF	TGTGCCAGCAGTTACGGTGGGGGTTCATACAATGAGCAGTACTTC
once	TRBV7-2	.	TRBJ2-3	CASSVFTGLGSTTDTQYF	TGTGCCAGCAGCGTATTTACGGGTCTGGGCAGCACCACAGATACGCAGTATTTT
many	TRBV5-1	.	TRBJ2-1	CASSPAGTGTYNEQFF	TGCGCCAGCAGTCCGGCGGGGACTGGTACCTACAATGAGCAGTTCTTC
few	TRBV25-1	TRBD1	TRBJ1-1	CASSDRGRGEAFF	TGTGCCAGCAGCGACAGGGGGCGAGGTGAAGCTTTCTTT
few	TRBV7-2	.	TRBJ2-1	CASSPRGEVRGASSYNEQFF	TGTGCCAGCAGCCCCAGGGGCGAGGTCCGGGGAGCGAGCTCCTACAATGAGCAGTTCTTC
.	TRBV27	.	TRBJ2-3	CASSLTVREFSDTQYF	TGTGCCAGCAGTTTAACAGTCCGGGAATTCTCGGATACGCAGTATTTT
.	TRBV9	TRBD1	TRBJ2-7	CASSVGEAGGFYEQYF	TGTGCCAGCAGCGTAGGGGAGGCAGGGGGCTTCTACGAGCAGTACTTC
few	TRBV20-1	TRBD1	TRBJ2-7	CSASGGQGPTYEQYF	TGCAGTGCTAGTGGAGGACAGGGCCCAACCTACGAGCAGTACTTC
.	TRBV5-1	.	TRBJ2-3	CASSPLMSRALSLSTDTQYF	TGCGCCAGCAGCCCGCTGATGTCCAGGGCCCTGTCCCTCTCCACCGATACGCAGTATTTT
.	TRBV5-1	TRBD1	TRBJ2-1	CASSAPGTGGMGYEYNEQFF	TGCGCCAGCAGCGCCCCCGGGACAGGCGGGATGGGATATGAATACAATGAGCAGTTCTTC
.	TRBV10-3	.	TRBJ1-5	CAISESWGPSNQPQHF	TGTGCCATCAGTGAGTCGTGGGGGCCTAGCAATCAGCCCCAGCATTTT
.	TRBV20-1	TRBD1	TRBJ2-1	CSAPGQGYNEQFF	TGCAGTGCCCCGGGACAGGGGTACAATGAGCAGTTCTTC
once	TRBV7-9	TRBD2	TRBJ2-3	CASSLGAGVDTDTQYF	TGTGCCAGCAGCTTAGGAGCGGGAGTAGACACAGATACGCAGTATTTT